This T cell receptor (beta chain) was recovered during a study of identical twins. Notes on the study in general: The study found weaker excess twin sharing in beta out-of-frame sequences. Beta clonotypes that were abundant in cord blood contained fewer insertions, a pattern absent from memory repertoires. Out-of-frame alpha sequences shared between twins exhibited an excess of low generation probability.

From the 5' RACE reads, TCRdb called clonotypes with MiXCR, one entry per CDR3 protein. Among hundreds of thousands of distinct CDR3 sequences listed, roughly 6% were seen once. Healthy Caucasian donors formed the entire cohort. On this clonotype: Its specificity is unknown.

Trimming removed 4 bases from V and 2 bases from J; junction bases left unmatched: 7. The CDR3 has 15 residues. Germline V gene lookup returns CDR1 MNHEY and CDR2 SMNVEV (reference sequence). The chain links TRBV27 to TRBJ2-7; 8 nucleotides agree with TRBD2. The material sequenced was naive T cells sorted from blood. This sequence was found in a man in his late teens or twenties in good health. The CDR3 DNA sequence: TGTGCCAGCAGTTCCCACGGGACTAGAACCTACGAGCAGTACTTC. It codes for CASSSHGTRTYEQYF.